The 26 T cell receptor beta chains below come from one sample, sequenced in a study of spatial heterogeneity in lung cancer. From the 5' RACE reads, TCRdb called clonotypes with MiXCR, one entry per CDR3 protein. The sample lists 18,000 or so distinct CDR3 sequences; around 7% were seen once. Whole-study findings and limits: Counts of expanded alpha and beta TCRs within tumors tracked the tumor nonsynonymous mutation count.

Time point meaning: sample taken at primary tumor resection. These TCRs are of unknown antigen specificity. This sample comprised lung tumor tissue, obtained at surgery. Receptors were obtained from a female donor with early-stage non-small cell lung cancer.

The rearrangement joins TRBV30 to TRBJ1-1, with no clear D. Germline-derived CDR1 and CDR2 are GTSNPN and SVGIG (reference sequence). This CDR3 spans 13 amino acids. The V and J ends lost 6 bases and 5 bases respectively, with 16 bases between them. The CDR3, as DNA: TGTGCCTGTCAGGCTGGCTTTTGGACTGAAGCTTTCTTT. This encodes CACQAGFWTEAFF.

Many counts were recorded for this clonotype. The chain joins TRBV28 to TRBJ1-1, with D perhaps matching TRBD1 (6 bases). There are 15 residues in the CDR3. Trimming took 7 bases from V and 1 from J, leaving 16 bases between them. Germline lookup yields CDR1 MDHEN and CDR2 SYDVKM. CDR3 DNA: TGTGCCAGCACATTCCTGGGGGCCCCGAACACTGAAGCTTTCTTT. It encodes CASTFLGAPNTEAFF.

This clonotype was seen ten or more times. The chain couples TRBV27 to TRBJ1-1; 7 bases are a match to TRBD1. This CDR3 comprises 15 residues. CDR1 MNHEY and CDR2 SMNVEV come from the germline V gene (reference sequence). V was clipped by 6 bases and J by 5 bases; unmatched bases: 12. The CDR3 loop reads CASSLIARGGTEAFF. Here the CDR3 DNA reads TGTGCCAGCAGCTTAATTGCCAGGGGGGGAACTGAAGCTTTCTTT.

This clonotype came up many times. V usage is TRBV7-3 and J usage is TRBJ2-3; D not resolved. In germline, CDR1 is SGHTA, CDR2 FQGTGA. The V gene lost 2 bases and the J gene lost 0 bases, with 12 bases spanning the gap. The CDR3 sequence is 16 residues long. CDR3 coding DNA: TGTGCCAGCAGCTTATATGGCGGATCTAGCACAGATACGCAGTATTTT. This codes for CASSLYGGSSTDTQYF.

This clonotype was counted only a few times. The CDR3 DNA follows: TGTGCCAGCAGCCCGGGAGTAAGGGGACAGAACACTGAAGCTTTCTTT. Its translation: CASSPGVRGQNTEAFF. This chain joins TRBV11-2 and TRBJ1-1; D may be TRBD1 (6 bases). The CDR3 loop spans 16 amino acids. Germline V gene sequence: CDR1 SGHAT, CDR2 FQNNGV. The V gene lost 5 bases and the J gene lost 1 base, with 17 bases spanning the gap.

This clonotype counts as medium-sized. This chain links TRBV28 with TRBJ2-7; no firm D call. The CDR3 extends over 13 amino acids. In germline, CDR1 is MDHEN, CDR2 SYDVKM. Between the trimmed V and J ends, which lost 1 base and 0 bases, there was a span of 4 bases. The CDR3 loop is CASSLSPSYEQYF. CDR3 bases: TGTGCCAGCAGTTTATCCCCCTCCTACGAGCAGTACTTC.

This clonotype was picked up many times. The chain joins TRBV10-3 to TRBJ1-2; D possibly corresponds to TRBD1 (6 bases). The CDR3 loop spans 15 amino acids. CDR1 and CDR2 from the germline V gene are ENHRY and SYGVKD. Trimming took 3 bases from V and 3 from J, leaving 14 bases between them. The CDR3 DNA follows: TGTGCCATCAGTGAAAACCCGGGGGCCTACTATGGCTACACCTTC. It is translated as CAISENPGAYYGYTF.

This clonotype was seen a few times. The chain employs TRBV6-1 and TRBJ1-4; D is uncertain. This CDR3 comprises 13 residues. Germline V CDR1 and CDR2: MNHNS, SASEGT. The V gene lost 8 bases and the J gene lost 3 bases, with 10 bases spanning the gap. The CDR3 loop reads CASSFQPNEKLFF. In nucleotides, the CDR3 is TGTGCCAGCTCTTTTCAGCCTAATGAAAAACTGTTTTTT.

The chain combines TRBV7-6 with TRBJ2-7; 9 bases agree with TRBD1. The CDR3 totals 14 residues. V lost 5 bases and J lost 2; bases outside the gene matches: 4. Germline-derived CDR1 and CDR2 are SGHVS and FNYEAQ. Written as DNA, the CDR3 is TGTGCCAGCAGCAACCGGGACAGGGCCTACGAGCAGTACTTC. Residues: CASSNRDRAYEQYF.

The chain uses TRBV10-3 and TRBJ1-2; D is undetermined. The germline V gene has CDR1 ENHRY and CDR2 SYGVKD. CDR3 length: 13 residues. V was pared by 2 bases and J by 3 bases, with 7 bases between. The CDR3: CAISERADYGYTF. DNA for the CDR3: TGTGCCATCAGTGAGAGGGCGGACTATGGCTACACCTTC.

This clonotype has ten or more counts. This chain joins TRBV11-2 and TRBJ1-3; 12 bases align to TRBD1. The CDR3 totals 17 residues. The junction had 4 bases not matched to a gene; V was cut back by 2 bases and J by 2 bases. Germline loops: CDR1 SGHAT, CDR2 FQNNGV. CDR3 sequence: CASSLIGDRGPGNTIYF. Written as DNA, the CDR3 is TGTGCCAGCAGCTTAATAGGGGACAGGGGGCCTGGAAACACCATATATTTT.

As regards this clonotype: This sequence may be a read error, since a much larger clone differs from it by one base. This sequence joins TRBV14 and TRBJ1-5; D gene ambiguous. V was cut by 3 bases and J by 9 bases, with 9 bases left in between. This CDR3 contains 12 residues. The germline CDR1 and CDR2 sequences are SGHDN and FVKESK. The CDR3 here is CASSQAMGPQHF. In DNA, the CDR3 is TGTGCCAGCAGCCAGGCCATGGGGCCCCAGCATTTT.

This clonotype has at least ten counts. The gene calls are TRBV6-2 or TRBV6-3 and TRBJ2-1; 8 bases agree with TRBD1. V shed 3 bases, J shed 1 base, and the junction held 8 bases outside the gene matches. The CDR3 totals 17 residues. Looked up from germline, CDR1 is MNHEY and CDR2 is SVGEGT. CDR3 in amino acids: CASSYGTGSLSYNEQFF. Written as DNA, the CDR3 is TGTGCCAGCAGTTATGGGACAGGAAGCCTATCCTACAATGAGCAGTTCTTC.

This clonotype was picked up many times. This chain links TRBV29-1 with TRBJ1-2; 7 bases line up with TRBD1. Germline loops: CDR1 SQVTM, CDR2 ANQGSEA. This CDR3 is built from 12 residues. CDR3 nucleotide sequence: TGCAGGGCCGGACAGGACCGATATGGCTACACCTTC. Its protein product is CRAGQDRYGYTF.

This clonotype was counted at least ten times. CDR3 coding DNA: TGTGCCAGCAGCTTGACCTCGCTAGCGGGGGCCGGGGAGACCCAGTACTTC. Residues: CASSLTSLAGAGETQYF. The chain couples TRBV5-5 to TRBJ2-5; 10 nucleotides match TRBD2. Trimming at V came to 1 base and at J to 5 bases, leaving 11 bases not matched to a gene. This CDR3 is built from 17 residues. CDR1 is SGHKS and CDR2 is YYEKEE in the germline V gene (reference sequence).

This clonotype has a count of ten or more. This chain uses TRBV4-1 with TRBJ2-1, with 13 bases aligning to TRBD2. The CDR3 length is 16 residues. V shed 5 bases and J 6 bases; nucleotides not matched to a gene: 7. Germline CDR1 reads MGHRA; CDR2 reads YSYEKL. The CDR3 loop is CASSIPGLAGPNEQFF. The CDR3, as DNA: TGCGCCAGCAGCATACCGGGACTAGCGGGGCCCAATGAGCAGTTCTTC.

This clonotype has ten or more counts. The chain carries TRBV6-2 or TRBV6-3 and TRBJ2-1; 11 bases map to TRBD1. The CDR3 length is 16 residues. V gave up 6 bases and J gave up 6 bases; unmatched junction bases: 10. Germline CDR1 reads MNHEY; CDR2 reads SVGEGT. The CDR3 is CASRRLGQGAGNEQFF. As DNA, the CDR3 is TGTGCCAGCAGACGACTCGGACAGGGGGCGGGCAATGAGCAGTTCTTC.

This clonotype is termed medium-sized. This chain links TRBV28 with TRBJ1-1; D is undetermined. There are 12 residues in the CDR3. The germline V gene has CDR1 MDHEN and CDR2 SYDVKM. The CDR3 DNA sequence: TGTGCTTCTGTTGAGGGGAACACTGAAGCTTTCTTT. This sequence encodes CASVEGNTEAFF.

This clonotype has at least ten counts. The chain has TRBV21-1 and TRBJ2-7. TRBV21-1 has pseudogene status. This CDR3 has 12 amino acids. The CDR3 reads CASSKYCYEQYF. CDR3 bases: TGTGCCAGCAGCAAATACTGCTACGAGCAGTACTTC.

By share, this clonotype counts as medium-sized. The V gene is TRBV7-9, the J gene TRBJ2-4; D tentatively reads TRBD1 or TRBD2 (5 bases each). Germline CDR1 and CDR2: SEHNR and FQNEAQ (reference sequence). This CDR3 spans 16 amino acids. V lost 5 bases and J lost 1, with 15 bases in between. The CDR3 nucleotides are TGTGCCAGCAGCCCATGGGGGAAGGGGGCCAAAAACATTCAGTACTTC. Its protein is CASSPWGKGAKNIQYF.

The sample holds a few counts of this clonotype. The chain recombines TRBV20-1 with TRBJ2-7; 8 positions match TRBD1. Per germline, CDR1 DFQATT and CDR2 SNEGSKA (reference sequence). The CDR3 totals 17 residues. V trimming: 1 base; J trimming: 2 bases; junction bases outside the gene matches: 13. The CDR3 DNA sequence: TGCAGTGCTAGAGCCTGGACAGGGAACTTCACTCCCTACGAGCAGTACTTC. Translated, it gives CSARAWTGNFTPYEQYF.

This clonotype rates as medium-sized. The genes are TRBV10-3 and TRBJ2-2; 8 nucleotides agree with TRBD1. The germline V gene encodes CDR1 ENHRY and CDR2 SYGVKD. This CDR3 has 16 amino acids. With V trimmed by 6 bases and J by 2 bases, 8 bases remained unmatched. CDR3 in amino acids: CAISSGGQINTGELFF. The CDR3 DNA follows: TGTGCCATCAGCTCAGGGGGCCAGATAAACACCGGGGAGCTGTTTTTT.

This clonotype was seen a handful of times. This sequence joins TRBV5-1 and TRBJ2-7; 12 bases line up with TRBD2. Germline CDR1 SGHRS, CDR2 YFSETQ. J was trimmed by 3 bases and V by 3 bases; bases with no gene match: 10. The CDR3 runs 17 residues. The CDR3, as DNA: TGCGCCAGCAGCTCCCCTAGCGGGGGGGCCTGGAGCTACGAGCAGTACTTC. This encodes CASSSPSGGAWSYEQYF.

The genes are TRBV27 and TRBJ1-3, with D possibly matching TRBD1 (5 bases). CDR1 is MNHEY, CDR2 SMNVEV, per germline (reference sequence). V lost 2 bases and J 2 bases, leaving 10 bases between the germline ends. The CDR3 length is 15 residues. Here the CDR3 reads CASSLGPRAGNTIYF. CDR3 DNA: TGTGCCAGCAGTTTAGGGCCCAGGGCTGGAAACACCATATATTTT.

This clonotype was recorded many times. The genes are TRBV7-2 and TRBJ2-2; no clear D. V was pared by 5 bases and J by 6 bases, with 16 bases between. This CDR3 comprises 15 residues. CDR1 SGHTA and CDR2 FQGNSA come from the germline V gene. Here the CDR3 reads CASSPVRLGAGELFF. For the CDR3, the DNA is TGTGCCAGCAGCCCAGTAAGACTTGGGGCCGGGGAGCTGTTTTTT.

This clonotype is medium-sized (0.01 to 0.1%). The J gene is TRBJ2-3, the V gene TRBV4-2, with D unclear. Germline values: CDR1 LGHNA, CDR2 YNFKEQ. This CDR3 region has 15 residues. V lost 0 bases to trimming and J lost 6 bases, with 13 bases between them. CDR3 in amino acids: CASSQDGSATDTQYF. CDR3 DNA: TGTGCCAGCAGCCAAGATGGTTCAGCAACGGATACGCAGTATTTT.